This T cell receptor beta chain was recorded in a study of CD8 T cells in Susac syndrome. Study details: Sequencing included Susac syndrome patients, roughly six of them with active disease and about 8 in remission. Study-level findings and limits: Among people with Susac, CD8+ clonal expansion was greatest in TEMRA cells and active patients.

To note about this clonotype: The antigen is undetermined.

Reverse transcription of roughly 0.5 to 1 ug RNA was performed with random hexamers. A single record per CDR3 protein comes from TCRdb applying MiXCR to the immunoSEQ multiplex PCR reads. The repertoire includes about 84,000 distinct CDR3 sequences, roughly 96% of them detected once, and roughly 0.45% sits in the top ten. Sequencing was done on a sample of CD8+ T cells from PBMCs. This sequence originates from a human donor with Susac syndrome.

The CDR3 loop is CASSPTPTGRKETQYF. DNA of the CDR3: TGTGCCAGCAGCCCTACCCCGACAGGGAGAAAAGAGACCCAGTACTTC. The chain recombines TRBV27 with TRBJ2-5, with 7 nucleotides matching TRBD1. CDR1 and CDR2 from the germline V gene are MNHEY and SMNVEV (reference sequence). CDR3 length: 16 residues. The ends lost 6 bases at V and 3 bases at J; junction bases unmatched: 13.